This TCR beta chain derives from a study of molecular identifiers for immune sequencing clone quantification (dated by TCRdb to 2017 to 2018). About the full investigation: For a replicate experiment, RNA from roughly 18,000 or 92,000 naive CD8 T cells was divided into five aliquots, and four of the five aliquots were sequenced. The study was a methods study using CD8 T cells to benchmark molecular-identifier clustering-based TCR repertoire sequencing (MIDCIRS) and TCR RNA copy counting.

The study at large found these results: Spiked-in Jurkat TCR RNA equal to a single cell's worth was reported to be detectable even within one million naive CD8 T cells. In CMV-specific effector cells, over 97% of molecules were held by clones above 20 RNA copies, whereas under 1% of molecules were held by such clones in naive cells. Modeling gave about 3 recovered TCR RNA copies per cell versus 8 to 10 by digital PCR, implying around 30% capture efficiency. Without barcode sub-clustering, chimeric consensus sequences inflated TCR diversity; chimeras reached as high as 47%. The naive libraries included spiked-in Jurkat TCR RNA (under eleven copies' worth), and this Jurkat TCR RNA is not part of the donor repertoire. Highly expanded clone sizes could be underestimated because identical TCR molecules may share a barcode.

Libraries of naive CD8 T cells were generated from roughly 20,000 to 1,000,000 sorted cells, with 10%, 30% or 50% of the purified RNA used. Naive CD8 T cells, defined as CD8+CD4-CCR7+CD45RA+, were FACS-sorted into RLT Plus buffer on a BD FACSAria II. Approximately eleven TCR copies' worth of Jurkat RNA were spiked into roughly 19,000-1,000,000 naive CD8 T cell samples to test detection sensitivity. CD8 T cells were enriched with RosetteSep CD8+ T Cell Enrichment Cocktail and Ficoll-Paque, followed by ACK red cell lysis. The table lists this clonotype with many counts. This receptor's antigen is unknown. Base qualities were left out, and no much larger clone turns up one base away. Trimming costs V 4 bases and J 2 bases, and their ends lie 9 bases apart. The CDR3, cysteine through phenylalanine, is 14 amino acids long. The sequence is cut down to CDR3 DNA, 42 bases in frame from base 1. The germline V gene yields MGHRA for CDR1 and YSYEKL for CDR2.

The method behind the library was PCR. Instrument used: NextSeq 500. Bulk TCR libraries were prepared as previously described, using TCR primers listed in Table S5. Total RNA was purified with the Qiagen AllPrep DNA/RNA kit. Before analysis, reads from multiple sequencing runs of the same library were pooled. In the original analysis: Reads were retained only if their TCR constant sequence matched exactly, and those retained reads were trimmed to 150 nt and grouped according to their 12-nt molecular barcodes. Reads in each barcode group were sub-clustered using a 15% Levenshtein threshold, and a quality-weighted consensus sequence was built for each RNA molecule. Non-functional sequences were filtered out, along with any lower-count sequence sitting one edit away from another sequence. On the basis of fitting two negative binomial distributions, barcode sub-clusters with fewer than 20% of the maximum read count were discarded. Through fastp at Q25 and MiXCR, TCRdb rebuilt clones from the public reads, retaining in-frame beta chains. Entries that share a CDR3 protein sequence are merged under the most common genes and DNA. TCRdb's processing, not the authors', yielded these V and J calls. Present in this sample are 79,000 or so distinct CDR3 sequences, 20% to 25% of which were seen just once. The leading ten clones occupy 0.7% to 0.8% of the sample.

The rearranged segments are TRBV4-1 and TRBJ1-5; too little of a D gene remains to name it. The receptor's source is a human donor in good health. Some libraries in this study had Jurkat cell RNA spiked in. The specimen sequenced was naive CD8+ T cells from blood, with Jurkat cell RNA spiked in. The meaning of the sample's cell subset or site label: FACS-sorted CD8+CD4-CCR7+CD45RA+ naive T cells. The CDR3: CASSLESGNQPQHF. The sequenced DNA is TGCGCCAGCAGCCTTGAGTCAGGCAATCAGCCCCAGCATTTT.